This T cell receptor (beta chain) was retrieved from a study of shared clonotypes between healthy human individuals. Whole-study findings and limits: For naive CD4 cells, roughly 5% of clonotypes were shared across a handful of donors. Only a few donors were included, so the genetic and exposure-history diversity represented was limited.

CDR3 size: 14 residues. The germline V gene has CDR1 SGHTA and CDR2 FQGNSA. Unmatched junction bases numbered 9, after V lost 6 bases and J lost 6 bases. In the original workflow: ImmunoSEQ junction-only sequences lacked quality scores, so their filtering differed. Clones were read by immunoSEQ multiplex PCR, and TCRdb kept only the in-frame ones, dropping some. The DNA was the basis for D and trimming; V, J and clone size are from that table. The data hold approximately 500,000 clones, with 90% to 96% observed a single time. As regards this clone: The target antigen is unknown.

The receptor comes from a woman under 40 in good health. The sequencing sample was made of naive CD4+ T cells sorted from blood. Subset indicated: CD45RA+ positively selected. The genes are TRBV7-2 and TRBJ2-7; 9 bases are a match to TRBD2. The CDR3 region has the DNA TGTGCCAGCAGTTCAGGACTAGCGCAATTCGAGCAGTACTTC. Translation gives CASSSGLAQFEQYF. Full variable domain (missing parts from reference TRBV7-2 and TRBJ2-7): GAGVSQSPSNKVTEKGKDVELRCDPISGHTALYWYRQSLGQGLEFLIYFQGNSAPDKSGLPSDRFSAERTGGSVSTLTIQRTQQEDSAVYLCASSSGLAQFEQYFGPGTRLTVT.